Each of the 22 T cell receptor beta chains below was sequenced from the same sample in a study of Graves' ophthalmopathy and Graves' hyperthyroidism. Using RNA transcripts, the TCR beta CDR3 regions were amplified. First-round RT-PCR with HTBI primers preceded a second-round multiplex PCR. TCRdb ran MiXCR on the multiplex PCR reads and lists one entry per CDR3 protein. The sample contains tens of thousands of distinct CDR3 sequences, approximately 52% of which appear only once. Sample: peripheral blood. The receptor source for this set is an adult man with Graves' ophthalmopathy.

Notes on this clonotype: This sequence may be a read error, since a much larger clone differs from it by one base. The chain has TRBV6-5 and TRBJ1-1; D uncertain. Germline assignment: CDR1 MNHEY and CDR2 SVGAGI. Trimming cost V 6 bases and J 3 bases, with 14 bases left between them. The CDR3 is 14 amino acids. The chain's CDR3 is CASSPGRKDTEAFF. For the CDR3, the DNA is TGTGCCAGCAGCCCTGGACGGAAGGACACTGAAGCTTTCTTT.

This chain links TRBV29-1 with TRBJ2-3; tentative D call: TRBD1 (5 bases). V was trimmed by 3 bases and J by 1 base, leaving 8 bases between them. CDR1 is SQVTM and CDR2 is ANQGSEA in the germline V gene. This CDR3 is built from 13 residues. The chain's CDR3 is CSVDRDGTDTQYF. The CDR3 region has the DNA TGCAGCGTTGACAGGGATGGCACAGATACGCAGTATTTT.

The rearrangement uses TRBV7-2 and TRBJ2-5, with TRBD2 as a possible D gene (6 bases). Germline V gene sequence: CDR1 SGHTA, CDR2 FQGNSA. V lost 2 bases, J lost 5 bases, and 15 bases lay in between. This CDR3 comprises 15 residues. The CDR3 coding sequence is TGTGCCAGCAGCTTATCTACGGGAGTAGGTGAGACCCAGTACTTC. It yields the protein CASSLSTGVGETQYF. Combining the CDR3 with reference TRBV7-2 and TRBJ2-5 gives the whole variable domain GAGVSQSPSNKVTEKGKDVELRCDPISGHTALYWYRQSLGQGLEFLIYFQGNSAPDKSGLPSDRFSAERTGGSVSTLTIQRTQQEDSAVYLCASSLSTGVGETQYFGPGTRLLVL.

This clonotype was seen repeatedly, ten times or more. This chain connects TRBV5-1 to TRBJ1-5, with D possibly TRBD1 on 6 matching bases. Trimming removed 9 bases from V and 0 bases from J, with 16 bases in between. The germline CDR1 and CDR2 sequences are SGHRS and YFSETQ. This CDR3 has 15 residues. Here the CDR3 reads CATKAGVDSNQPQHF. The CDR3 coding sequence is TGCGCCACTAAAGCAGGGGTTGATAGCAATCAGCCCCAGCATTTT.

The chain joins TRBV4-2 to TRBJ1-4; D gene ambiguous. The V and J ends lost 0 bases and 6 bases respectively, with 14 bases between them. CDR3 length: 16 residues. Germline CDR1 LGHNA, CDR2 YNFKEQ. The DNA of the CDR3 is TGTGCCAGCAGCCAAGACCCAGGTCATGTTGATGAAAAACTGTTTTTT. As protein: CASSQDPGHVDEKLFF.

This clonotype came up many times. The V and J genes are TRBV3-1 and TRBJ2-2, with 15 bases fitting TRBD2. Germline V gene data show CDR1 as LGHDT and CDR2 as YNNKEL (reference sequence). The ends lost 3 bases at V and 7 bases at J; junction bases unmatched: 3. This CDR3 is built from 16 residues. In DNA form, the CDR3 reads TGTGCCAGCAGCCAGGGACTAGCGGGAGGTGGCGGGGAGCTGTTTTTT. Translation gives CASSQGLAGGGGELFF.

CDR3 loop: CSAPAGGSETQYF. CDR3 nucleotides: TGCAGTGCTCCCGCGGGGGGGTCGGAGACCCAGTACTTC. This chain uses TRBV20-1 with TRBJ2-5, with 9 bases fitting TRBD2. This CDR3 comprises 13 residues. CDR1 and CDR2 from the germline V gene are DFQATT and SNEGSKA (reference sequence). Trimming cost V 5 bases and J 5 bases; bases outside gene matches: 6.

At least ten counts were recorded for this clonotype. The rearrangement joins TRBV4-2 to TRBJ2-1; TRBD2 aligns across 11 bases. Germline V CDR1 and CDR2: LGHNA, YNFKEQ. With 0 bases clipped from V and 3 bases from J, the junction kept 1 base outside the gene matches. The CDR3 runs 16 residues. DNA for the CDR3: TGTGCCAGCAGCCAAGATGGGACTAGCGGCTACAATGAGCAGTTCTTC. This codes for CASSQDGTSGYNEQFF.

This clonotype appeared a single time. The CDR3 DNA reads as TGTGCCAGCAACAACCAGGGCAGGGGAGTGAACACTGAAGCTTTCTTT. It specifies CASNNQGRGVNTEAFF. The chain uses TRBV2 and TRBJ1-1, with TRBD1 as a possible D gene (6 bases). The CDR3 spans 16 residues. V was clipped by 7 bases and J by 0 bases, with 18 bases between them. CDR1 is SNHLY, CDR2 FYNNEI, per germline.

The genes are TRBV20-1 and TRBJ2-7; tentatively, D is TRBD2 (5 bases). V was shortened by 0 bases and J by 5 bases, with 8 bases between the two germline ends. This CDR3 region has 12 residues. Germline CDR1 and CDR2: DFQATT and SNEGSKA (reference sequence). The CDR3 spells CSARELRDEQYF. In nucleotides, the CDR3 is TGCAGTGCTAGAGAACTGAGGGACGAGCAGTACTTC.

This clonotype was detected a few times. The chain carries TRBV20-1 and TRBJ2-7; the match to TRBD1 covers 9 bases. The CDR3 covers 15 residues. Germline V gene lookup returns CDR1 DFQATT and CDR2 SNEGSKA (reference sequence). J was trimmed by 3 bases and V by 1 base; bases with no gene match: 7. CDR3 DNA sequence: TGCAGTGCTAGAGGCAGGACAGGGGACCACTACGAGCAGTACTTC. Protein sequence: CSARGRTGDHYEQYF.

This clonotype was detected ten times or more. CDR3 nucleotide sequence: TGCGCCAGCAGCCAAGTACTGCCGGGGGGGAGCGTGTACGAGCAGTACGTC. This translates into CASSQVLPGGSVYEQYV. This chain uses TRBV4-3 with TRBJ2-7; 8 bases are shared with TRBD2. Germline CDR1 is LGHNA and CDR2 is YSLEER. This CDR3 region has 17 residues. V lost 1 base to trimming and J lost 4 bases; unmatched junction nucleotides: 12.

This clonotype has only a few counts. This chain links TRBV25-1 with TRBJ2-1, with 14 bases identical to TRBD2. The germline V gene encodes CDR1 MGHDK and CDR2 SYGVNS. Unmatched junction bases numbered 5, after V lost 3 bases and J lost 7 bases. This CDR3 is built from 16 residues. This chain's CDR3 is CASSDGTSGSWNEQFF. CDR3 coding DNA: TGTGCCAGCAGTGACGGGACTAGCGGGAGCTGGAATGAGCAGTTCTTC. The full variable domain, rest sourced from reference TRBV25-1 and TRBJ2-1, is EADIYQTPRYLVIGTGKKITLECSQTMGHDKMYWYQQDPGMELHLIHYSYGVNSTEKGDLSSESTVSRIRTEHFPLTLESARPSHTSQYLCASSDGTSGSWNEQFFGPGTRLTVL.

The V and J genes are TRBV20-1 and TRBJ2-7; TRBD2 agrees at 12 bases. The ends lost 8 bases at V and 2 bases at J; junction bases unmatched: 7. CDR3 size: 14 residues. CDR1 is DFQATT and CDR2 is SNEGSKA in the germline V gene (reference sequence). CDR3 sequence (DNA): TGCAGTCCCTTTTCTAGCGGGAGGGCCTACGAGCAGTACTTC. It codes for CSPFSSGRAYEQYF.

The V and J genes are TRBV6-5 and TRBJ2-7, with 7 positions matching TRBD1. This CDR3 has 15 residues. Germline CDR1 and CDR2: MNHEY and SVGAGI. Unmatched junction bases numbered 12, after V lost 5 bases and J lost 5 bases. The DNA for the CDR3 is TGTGCCAGCAGTAGGGGGACAGAAAAGGGAAACGAGCAGTACGTC. Its protein product is CASSRGTEKGNEQYV.

This clonotype was seen many times. Germline is not matched at one junction end, which may reflect a read error. The chain couples TRBV11-2 to TRBJ2-1; 9 bases map to TRBD1. Germline V CDR1 and CDR2: SGHAT, FQNNGV. CDR3 size: 12 residues. CDR3 residues: CASSSYRDREVF. CDR3 bases: TGTGCCAGCAGCTCATACCGGGACAGGGAAGTCTTC.

This clonotype was seen many times. V usage is TRBV12-3 or TRBV12-4 and J usage is TRBJ2-7; D uncertain. Trimming removed 3 bases at V and 5 bases at J, with 11 bases between. CDR3 length: 13 amino acids. The CDR3 protein is CASSLYTMNEQYV. The CDR3 DNA sequence: TGTGCCAGCAGTTTGTACACGATGAACGAGCAGTACGTC.

This clonotype was seen repeatedly, ten times or more. The chain is built from TRBV15 and TRBJ2-7, with TRBD1 matching 8 bases. The trim removed 2 bases at V and 0 bases at J, leaving 12 bases unmatched. CDR3 length equals 18 residues. Germline V gene data show CDR1 as LNHNV and CDR2 as YYDKDF (reference sequence). The CDR3 spells CATSRHRDRTQISYEQYF. Written as DNA, the CDR3 is TGTGCCACCAGCAGACACCGGGACAGGACACAAATCTCCTACGAGCAGTACTTC.

This clonotype was detected ten times or more. J is TRBJ2-2 and V is TRBV11-2; TRBD1 or TRBD2 may be the D gene (5 bases each). In germline, CDR1 is SGHAT, CDR2 FQNNGV. CDR3 length: 15 residues. V lost 5 bases to trimming and J lost 0 bases, with 10 bases between them. DNA for the CDR3: TGTGCCAGCAGCCTTGGGGGTACGAACACCGGGGAGCTGTTTTTT. It encodes CASSLGGTNTGELFF. The full variable domain, completed using reference TRBV11-2 and TRBJ2-2, is EAGVAQSPRYKIIEKRQSVAFWCNPISGHATLYWYQQILGQGPKLLIQFQNNGVVDDSQLPKDRFSAERLKGVDSTLKIQPAKLEDSAVYLCASSLGGTNTGELFFGEGSRLTVL.

The chain joins TRBV19 to TRBJ2-3; 10 bases fit TRBD2. Germline values: CDR1 LNHDA, CDR2 SQIVND (reference sequence). The V gene end was trimmed by 4 bases and the J gene end by 3 bases; junction bases not matched to a gene: 1. This CDR3 spans 14 amino acids. The CDR3 bases are TGTGCCAGTAGTACTAGCGGGAGTACAGATACGCAGTATTTT. Protein: CASSTSGSTDTQYF. The full variable domain, with the rest looked up from reference TRBV19 and TRBJ2-3, is DGGITQSPKYLFRKEGQNVTLSCEQNLNHDAMYWYRQDPGQGLRLIYYSQIVNDFQKGDIAEGYSVSREKKESFPLTVTSAQKNPTAFYLCASSTSGSTDTQYFGPGTRLTVL.

In its sample, this clonotype was seen many times. V and J are TRBV10-3 and TRBJ1-5; 8 bases are a match to TRBD1. Looked up from germline, CDR1 is ENHRY and CDR2 is SYGVKD. The trim removed 10 bases at V and 0 bases at J, leaving 8 bases unmatched. The CDR3 runs to 15 residues. CDR3: CASSPGQDSNQPQHF. CDR3 in DNA: TGTGCCAGCTCTCCGGGACAGGATAGCAATCAGCCCCAGCATTTT.

The rearrangement joins TRBV15 to TRBJ2-3; 8 bases line up with TRBD1. The CDR3 is 16 residues long. V was clipped by 6 bases and J by 6 bases; unmatched bases: 14. Per germline, CDR1 LNHNV and CDR2 YYDKDF (reference sequence). The CDR3 DNA follows: TGTGCCACCAGTTATTCCCGGGGGCAGGGGGCGGATACGCAGTATTTT. It translates to CATSYSRGQGADTQYF.